Below, 18 T cell receptor beta chains from the same sample are listed, as sequenced in a study of blood T cell repertoires in COVID-19. The method was immunoSEQ multiplex PCR; TCRdb's version includes in-frame clones alone and lacks a portion of them. The table has tens of thousands of clones, around 73% seen once. Sequencing used peripheral blood. These receptors were taken from a man older than 75 with active or convalescent COVID-19.

The chain recombines TRBV9 with TRBJ2-7; D possibly corresponds to TRBD2 (6 bases). Germline loops: CDR1 SGDLS, CDR2 YYNGEE. V lost 2 bases and J 4 bases, leaving 10 bases between the germline ends. The CDR3 is 13 amino acids. CDR3 sequence reads: CASSVETSYEQYF. The CDR3 DNA reads TGTGCCAGCAGCGTCGAGACTAGTTACGAGCAGTACTTC.

V usage is TRBV28 and J usage is TRBJ1-4; no clear D. The CDR3 sequence is 11 residues long. Germline V gene data show CDR1 as MDHEN and CDR2 as SYDVKM. The germline V and J ends were trimmed by 8 bases and 8 bases, with 9 bases remaining between them. In DNA form, the CDR3 reads TGTGCCAGCTTTGGAGGGGAAAAACTGTTTTTT. Its translation is CASFGGEKLFF.

The chain links TRBV7-2 to TRBJ2-7, with 9 bases aligning to TRBD2. V gave up 0 bases and J gave up 6 bases; unmatched junction bases: 3. Germline lookup yields CDR1 SGHTA and CDR2 FQGNSA. The CDR3 has 14 residues. The CDR3 here is CASSLAPGLAEQYF. DNA of the CDR3: TGTGCCAGCAGCTTAGCCCCGGGACTAGCCGAGCAGTACTTC.

This clone was seen a single time. V gene TRBV7-9 combines with J gene TRBJ2-3; 12 bases line up with TRBD2. V shed 4 bases, J shed 10 bases, and the junction held 18 bases outside the gene matches. The CDR3 is 18 residues long. CDR1 SEHNR and CDR2 FQNEAQ come from the germline V gene (reference sequence). CDR3 sequence (DNA): TGTGCCAGCAGCTCCGCCCTAGCTAGCGGGGGGGGACGAGGTTCGCAGTATTTT. Protein product: CASSSALASGGGRGSQYF.

The chain joins TRBV4-1 to TRBJ2-3, with D perhaps matching TRBD2 (5 bases). The CDR3 covers 14 residues. Per germline, CDR1 MGHRA and CDR2 YSYEKL. V lost 4 bases and J 1 base, leaving 9 bases between the germline ends. The CDR3 DNA reads as TGCGCCAGCAGCCGGACTGACCGCACAGATACGCAGTATTTT. This translates into CASSRTDRTDTQYF.

The V call is TRBV7-8, the J call TRBJ2-2; possible D gene TRBD2, 6 bases. This CDR3 is built from 16 residues. V was shortened by 2 bases and J by 1 base, with 11 bases between the two germline ends. Germline V gene data show CDR1 as SGHVS and CDR2 as FQNEAQ. CDR3 sequence (DNA): TGTGCCAGCAGCTTATTTGTGGGAGGGAACACCGGGGAGCTGTTTTTT. Residues: CASSLFVGGNTGELFF.

The chain recombines TRBV28 with TRBJ1-2; D remains unclear. Trimming shortened V by 8 bases and J by 8 bases, and 9 bases separated the two germline ends. CDR3 size: 10 residues. The V gene's germline CDR1 is MDHEN and CDR2 SYDVKM. CDR3 sequence: CASSGRGYTF. The CDR3 DNA sequence: TGTGCCAGCTCGGGTCGGGGCTACACCTTC.

The V and J genes are TRBV5-1 and TRBJ2-3; 8 bases line up with TRBD1. Germline V gene sequence: CDR1 SGHRS, CDR2 YFSETQ. Trimming cost V 7 bases and J 0 bases; bases outside gene matches: 1. This CDR3 has 13 residues. The CDR3 spells CASGQGSTDTQYF. DNA of the CDR3: TGCGCCAGCGGACAGGGCAGCACAGATACGCAGTATTTT.

The chain is built from TRBV6-1 and TRBJ2-1, with D perhaps TRBD2 (7 bases). This CDR3 has 16 amino acids. Germline-derived CDR1 and CDR2 are MNHNS and SASEGT. Trimming removed 4 bases at V and 4 bases at J, with 17 bases between. The CDR3 loop reads CASSGFGGGVYNEQFF. The CDR3 DNA sequence: TGTGCCAGCAGTGGGTTTGGGGGGGGCGTTTACAATGAGCAGTTCTTC.

V and J are TRBV4-1 and TRBJ2-2; 7 bases are shared with TRBD1. This CDR3 has 13 amino acids. Germline V CDR1 and CDR2: MGHRA, YSYEKL. J gave up 2 bases and V 9 bases, and 3 bases lay outside the gene matches. Here the CDR3 reads CASGDRNTGELFF. For the CDR3, the DNA is TGCGCCAGTGGGGACAGAAACACCGGGGAGCTGTTTTTT.

A single count supports this clone. J is TRBJ1-2 and V is TRBV5-4; D is possibly TRBD1 (6 bases). The V end was cut by 4 bases, the J end by 2 bases, with 15 bases between. CDR3 length equals 15 residues. CDR1 and CDR2 from the germline V gene are SGHNT and YYREEE (reference sequence). CDR3 DNA sequence: TGTGCCAGCAGCGGATACAGGGAACGAAACTATGGCTACACCTTC. As protein: CASSGYRERNYGYTF.

The V and J genes are TRBV5-4 and TRBJ2-7, with 7 bases that match TRBD1. The CDR3 extends over 14 amino acids. The germline V gene encodes CDR1 SGHNT and CDR2 YYREEE (reference sequence). Trimming removed 4 bases from V and 6 bases from J; junction bases left unmatched: 10. The CDR3 spells CASSRNRGNREQYF. The CDR3 DNA reads as TGTGCCAGCAGCCGAAACAGGGGTAACCGCGAGCAGTACTTC.

The chain joins TRBV27 to TRBJ1-1; maybe TRBD1 (6 bases). Germline V gene lookup returns CDR1 MNHEY and CDR2 SMNVEV (reference sequence). The CDR3 covers 16 residues. V lost 3 bases to trimming and J lost 4 bases, with 18 bases between them. CDR3 in amino acids: CASSFGQWIGGTEAFF. CDR3 nucleotide sequence: TGTGCCAGCAGTTTCGGACAGTGGATAGGGGGCACTGAAGCTTTCTTT.

The sample holds a few counts of this clone. The rearrangement uses TRBV11-2 and TRBJ2-1, with TRBD2 identical over 10 bases. This CDR3 contains 14 residues. After removal of 8 bases from V and 4 bases from J, the junction contained 5 bases not matched to a gene. The germline gives CDR1 SGHAT, CDR2 FQNNGV. In DNA form, the CDR3 reads TGTGCCAGCCCGGGACTAGCGAATTACAATGAGCAGTTCTTC. It encodes CASPGLANYNEQFF.

The CDR3 bases are TGTGCCAGCTCACCACCGACAGGTACCGGGGCTTTCTTT. Its protein is CASSPPTGTGAFF. The rearrangement links TRBV18 to TRBJ1-1, with a tentative D call TRBD1 (6 bases). Trimming took off 0 bases at V and 11 bases at J, with 13 bases between the two ends. The length of the CDR3 is 13 residues. In germline, CDR1 is KGHSH, CDR2 LQKENI.

This clone was counted between two and nine times. V is TRBV10-1 and J is TRBJ2-7; D is perhaps TRBD1 (6 bases). From germline, CDR1 is WNHNN and CDR2 SYGVQD (reference sequence). This CDR3 contains 15 residues. Deletions cut 8 bases from V and 6 bases from J, with 23 bases between. The CDR3: CASSLLHRVCLEQYF. CDR3 nucleotide sequence: TGCGCCAGCTCCCTTTTACACAGGGTTTGTCTCGAGCAGTACTTC.

The chain recombines TRBV7-2 with TRBJ2-3; D gene uncertain. CDR1 is SGHTA, CDR2 FQGNSA, per germline. Deletions cut 1 base from V and 5 bases from J, with 16 bases between. The CDR3 is made up of 16 amino acids. CDR3 residues: CASSLVATPHRDTQYF. Written as DNA, the CDR3 is TGTGCCAGCAGCTTAGTGGCCACTCCCCACAGAGATACGCAGTATTTT.

V gene TRBV20-1 combines with J gene TRBJ2-5, with 9 nucleotides matching TRBD2. CDR1 is DFQATT and CDR2 is SNEGSKA in the germline V gene (reference sequence). CDR3 length: 16 residues. V dropped 3 bases and J dropped 5; count of bases not matched to a gene: 13. In DNA form, the CDR3 reads TGCAGTGCTAGTGTTGGTAGCGGGAGCGTGGGGGAGACCCAGTACTTC. Translating gives CSASVGSGSVGETQYF.